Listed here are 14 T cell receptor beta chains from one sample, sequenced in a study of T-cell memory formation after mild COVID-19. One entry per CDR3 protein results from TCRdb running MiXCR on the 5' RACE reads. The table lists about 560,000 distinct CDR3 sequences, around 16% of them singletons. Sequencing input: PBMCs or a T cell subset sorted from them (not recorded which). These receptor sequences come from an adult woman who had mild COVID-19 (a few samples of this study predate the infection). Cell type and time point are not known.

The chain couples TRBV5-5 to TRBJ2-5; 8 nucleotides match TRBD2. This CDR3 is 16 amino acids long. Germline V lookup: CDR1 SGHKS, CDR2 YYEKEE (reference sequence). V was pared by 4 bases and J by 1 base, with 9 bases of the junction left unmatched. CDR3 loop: CASSVTGGGSQETQYF. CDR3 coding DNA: TGTGCCAGCAGCGTCACGGGCGGGGGGTCCCAAGAGACCCAGTACTTC.

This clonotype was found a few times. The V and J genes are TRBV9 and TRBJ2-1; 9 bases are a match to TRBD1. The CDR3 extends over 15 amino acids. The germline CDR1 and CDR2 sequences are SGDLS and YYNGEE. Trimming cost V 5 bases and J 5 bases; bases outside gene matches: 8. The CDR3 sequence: CASSFGTGLNNEQFF. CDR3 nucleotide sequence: TGTGCCAGCAGTTTTGGGACAGGGTTAAACAATGAGCAGTTCTTC.

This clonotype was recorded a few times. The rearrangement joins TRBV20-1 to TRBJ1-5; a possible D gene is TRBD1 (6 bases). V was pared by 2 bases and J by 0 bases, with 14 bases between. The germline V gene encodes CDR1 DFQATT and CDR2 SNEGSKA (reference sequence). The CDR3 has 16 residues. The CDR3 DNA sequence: TGCAGTGCTAGAACGTCCGGGACACTTAGCAATCAGCCCCAGCATTTT. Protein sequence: CSARTSGTLSNQPQHF.

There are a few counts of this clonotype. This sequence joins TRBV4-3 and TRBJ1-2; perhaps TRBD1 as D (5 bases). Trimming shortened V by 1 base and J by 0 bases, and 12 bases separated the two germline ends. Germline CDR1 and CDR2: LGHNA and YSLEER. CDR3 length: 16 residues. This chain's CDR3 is CASSQVEGRANYGYTF. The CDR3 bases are TGCGCCAGCAGCCAAGTCGAGGGGAGAGCTAACTATGGCTACACCTTC.

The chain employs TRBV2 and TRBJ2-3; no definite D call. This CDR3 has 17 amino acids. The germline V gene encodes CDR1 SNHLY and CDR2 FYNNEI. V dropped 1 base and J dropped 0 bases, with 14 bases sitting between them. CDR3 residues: CASSEVRTVPSTDTQYF. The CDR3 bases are TGTGCCAGCAGTGAAGTAAGAACAGTCCCTAGCACAGATACGCAGTATTTT.

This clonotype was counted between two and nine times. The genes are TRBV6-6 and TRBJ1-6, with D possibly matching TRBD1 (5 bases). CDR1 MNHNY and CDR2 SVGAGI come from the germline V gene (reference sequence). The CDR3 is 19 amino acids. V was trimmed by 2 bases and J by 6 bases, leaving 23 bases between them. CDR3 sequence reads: CASSYPWDGRQAFNSPLHF. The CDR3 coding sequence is TGTGCCAGCAGTTACCCCTGGGACGGACGTCAGGCCTTTAATTCACCCCTCCACTTT.

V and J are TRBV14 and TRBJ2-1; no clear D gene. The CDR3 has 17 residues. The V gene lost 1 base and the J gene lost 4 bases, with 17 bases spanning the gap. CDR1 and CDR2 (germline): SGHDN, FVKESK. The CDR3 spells CASSQASPVRAYNEQFF. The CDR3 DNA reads TGTGCCAGCAGCCAAGCGAGCCCCGTCCGAGCTTACAATGAGCAGTTCTTC.

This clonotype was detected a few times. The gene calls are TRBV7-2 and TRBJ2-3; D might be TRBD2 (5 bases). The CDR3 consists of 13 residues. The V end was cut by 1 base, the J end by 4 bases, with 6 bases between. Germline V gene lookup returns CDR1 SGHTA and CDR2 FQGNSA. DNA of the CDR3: TGTGCCAGCAGCTTAGAGCGGTCAGATACGCAGTATTTT. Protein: CASSLERSDTQYF.

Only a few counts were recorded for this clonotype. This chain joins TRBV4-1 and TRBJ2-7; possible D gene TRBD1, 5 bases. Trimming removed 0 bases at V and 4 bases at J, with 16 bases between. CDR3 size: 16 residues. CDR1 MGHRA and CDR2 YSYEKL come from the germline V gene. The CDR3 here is CASSQDPRTRPYEQYF. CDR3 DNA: TGCGCCAGCAGCCAAGATCCTCGGACAAGACCTTACGAGCAGTACTTC.

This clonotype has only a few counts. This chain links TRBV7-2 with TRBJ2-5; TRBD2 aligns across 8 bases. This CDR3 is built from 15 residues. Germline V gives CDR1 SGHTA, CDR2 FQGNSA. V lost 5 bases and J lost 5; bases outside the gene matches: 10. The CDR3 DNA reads TGTGCCAGCAGCCCCCCGGGACTAGGTGTTGAGACCCAGTACTTC. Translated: CASSPPGLGVETQYF.

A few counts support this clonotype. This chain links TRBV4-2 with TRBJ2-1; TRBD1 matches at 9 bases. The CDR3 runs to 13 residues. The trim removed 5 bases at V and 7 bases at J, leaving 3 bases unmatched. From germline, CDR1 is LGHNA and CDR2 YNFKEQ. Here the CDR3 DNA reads TGTGCCAGCAGCGGGGACAGGGAAAATGAGCAGTTCTTC. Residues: CASSGDRENEQFF.

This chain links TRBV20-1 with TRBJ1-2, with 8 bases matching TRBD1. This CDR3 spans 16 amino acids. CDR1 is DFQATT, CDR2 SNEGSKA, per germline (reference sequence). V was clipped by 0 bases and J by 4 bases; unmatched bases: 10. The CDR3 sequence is CSARDQGQGGSYGYTF. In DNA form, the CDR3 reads TGCAGTGCTAGAGATCAAGGACAGGGAGGTAGCTATGGCTACACCTTC.

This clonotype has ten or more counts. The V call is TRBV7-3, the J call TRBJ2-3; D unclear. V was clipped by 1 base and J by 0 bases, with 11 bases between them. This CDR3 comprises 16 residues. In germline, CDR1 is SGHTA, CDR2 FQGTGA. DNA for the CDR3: TGTGCCAGCAGCTTAAGAGCTGGTGCTAGCACAGATACGCAGTATTTT. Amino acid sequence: CASSLRAGASTDTQYF.

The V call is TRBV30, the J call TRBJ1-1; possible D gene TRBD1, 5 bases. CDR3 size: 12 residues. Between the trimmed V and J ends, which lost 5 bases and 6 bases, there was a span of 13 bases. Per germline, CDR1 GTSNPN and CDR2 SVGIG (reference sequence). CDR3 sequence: CAWADTRPEAFF. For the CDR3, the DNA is TGTGCCTGGGCGGACACCCGTCCTGAAGCTTTCTTT.